Each of the 17 T cell receptor beta chains below was sequenced from the same sample in a study of response to subunit inactivated influenza vaccine. One entry per CDR3 protein, called by TCRdb with MiXCR from the RT-PCR reads. The sample lists about 700,000 distinct CDR3 sequences, about 14% occurring once. The sequencing used PBMCs from blood, collected approximately 15 days before vaccination. These receptors came from a man in his fifties who received an inactivated influenza vaccine.

This clonotype has a count of ten or more. This chain links TRBV10-3 with TRBJ2-7; D is uncertain. V was cut by 2 bases and J by 0 bases, with 11 bases left in between. This CDR3 has 15 residues. The germline CDR1 and CDR2 sequences are ENHRY and SYGVKD. The CDR3 nucleotides read TGTGCCATCAGTGAGCGGCACCTCCTCTCCTACGAGCAGTACTTC. This translates into CAISERHLLSYEQYF.

This clonotype was observed many times. The chain has TRBV2 and TRBJ2-1, with D possibly matching TRBD1 (7 bases). In germline, CDR1 is SNHLY, CDR2 FYNNEI. This CDR3 has 16 residues. Trimming pared 4 bases from V and 0 bases from J, leaving 13 bases between. CDR3 coding DNA: TGTGCCAGCAGTGCTCAGGGGGGTCTCTCCTACAATGAGCAGTTCTTC. Translated, it gives CASSAQGGLSYNEQFF.

Ten or more counts support this clonotype. This chain uses TRBV5-1 with TRBJ2-1; 10 bases map to TRBD2. Trimming took 5 bases from V and 2 from J; bases not matched to a gene: 7. The CDR3 has 16 residues. Germline CDR1 and CDR2: SGHRS and YFSETQ. The CDR3, as DNA: TGCGCCAGCAGTTCTAGCGGGGGCGCCCCCTACAATGAGCAGTTCTTC. It codes for CASSSSGGAPYNEQFF. The variable domain in full, completed from reference TRBV5-1 and TRBJ2-1, reads KAGVTQTPRYLIKTRGQQVTLSCSPISGHRSVSWYQQTPGQGLQFLFEYFSETQRNKGNFPGRFSGRQFSNSRSEMNVSTLELGDSALYLCASSSSGGAPYNEQFFGPGTRLTVL.

This clonotype was observed a handful of times. The chain combines TRBV9 with TRBJ1-4, with D hard to call. The length of the CDR3 is 13 residues. Per germline, CDR1 SGDLS and CDR2 YYNGEE. Trimming removed 0 bases from V and 5 bases from J, with 5 bases in between. CDR3 bases: TGTGCCAGCAGCGTAGGAGGGAATGAAAAACTGTTTTTT. Its translation: CASSVGGNEKLFF.

This clonotype was detected many times. CDR3: CASSLRRGQPQHF. In DNA, the CDR3 is TGTGCCAGCAGTTTGAGGAGGGGCCAGCCCCAGCATTTT. The chain combines TRBV27 with TRBJ1-5, with TRBD1 as a possible D gene (5 bases). The V and J ends lost 3 bases and 7 bases respectively, with 10 bases between them. Germline V gives CDR1 MNHEY, CDR2 SMNVEV (reference sequence). CDR3 size: 13 residues.

This clonotype turned up a few times. V gene TRBV3-1 combines with J gene TRBJ2-1, with TRBD2 matching 14 bases. The length of the CDR3 is 19 residues. The germline V gene encodes CDR1 LGHDT and CDR2 YNNKEL (reference sequence). Trimming took 5 bases from V and 4 from J; bases not matched to a gene: 13. CDR3 sequence: CASSGRLAGGLWGYNEQFF. CDR3 DNA: TGTGCCAGCAGCGGTCGACTAGCGGGAGGGTTATGGGGTTACAATGAGCAGTTCTTC.

This clonotype was seen only a few times. The rearrangement links TRBV20-1 to TRBJ1-5; TRBD1 is a possible D gene (6 bases). The CDR3 totals 14 residues. The V gene lost 0 bases and the J gene lost 6 bases, with 12 bases spanning the gap. Germline V CDR1 and CDR2: DFQATT, SNEGSKA (reference sequence). The CDR3 DNA reads as TGCAGTGCTAGAGATGCCAGGGGAGGTCAGCCCCAGCATTTT. This gives the protein CSARDARGGQPQHF.

This sequence joins TRBV5-1 and TRBJ2-7, with a tentative D call TRBD1 (6 bases). The V and J ends lost 2 bases and 3 bases respectively, with 12 bases between them. There are 14 residues in the CDR3. Germline CDR1 and CDR2: SGHRS and YFSETQ. The CDR3 nucleotides are TGCGCCAGCAGCTTTAACAGGGACCTCTACGAGCAGTACTTC. It translates to CASSFNRDLYEQYF.

The chain links TRBV4-3 to TRBJ2-7; D tentatively fits TRBD1 or TRBD2 (5 bases each). The CDR3 covers 13 residues. Germline CDR1 is LGHNA and CDR2 is YSLEER. Trimming removed 1 base from V and 6 bases from J, with 10 bases in between. The chain's CDR3 is CASSQGGDSEQYF. The DNA of the CDR3 is TGCGCCAGCAGCCAAGGAGGGGATTCCGAGCAGTACTTC.

At least ten counts were recorded for this clonotype. This chain joins TRBV3-1 and TRBJ2-7; a possible D gene is TRBD2 (7 bases). Germline V gene sequence: CDR1 LGHDT, CDR2 YNNKEL (reference sequence). The ends were cut back, 1 base at V and 3 bases at J, with 10 bases in the middle. CDR3 length: 14 residues. The CDR3 protein is CASSQARGGYEQYF. The CDR3 DNA is TGTGCCAGCAGCCAAGCAAGGGGGGGCTACGAGCAGTACTTC.

This sequence joins TRBV20-1 and TRBJ2-7; 13 bases line up with TRBD2. CDR1 is DFQATT and CDR2 is SNEGSKA in the germline V gene (reference sequence). The junction had 6 bases not matched to a gene; V was cut back by 2 bases and J by 2 bases. This CDR3 region has 16 residues. CDR3 DNA: TGCAGTGCTAGACCCCGGGGACTAGCGGGAACCTACGAGCAGTACTTC. This encodes CSARPRGLAGTYEQYF.

This clonotype appeared a few times. V is TRBV4-2 and J is TRBJ2-7, with D possibly TRBD2 on 6 matching bases. The CDR3 length is 17 residues. Germline CDR1 reads LGHNA; CDR2 reads YNFKEQ. V was clipped by 0 bases and J by 1 base, with 16 bases between them. CDR3 residues: CASSQDHSGHRSYEQYF. CDR3 nucleotide sequence: TGTGCCAGCAGCCAAGATCACAGCGGGCACCGTTCCTACGAGCAGTACTTC.

This clonotype was observed a single time. V is TRBV29-1 and J is TRBJ2-7, with no clear D. Germline V CDR1 and CDR2: SQVTM, ANQGSEA. Deletions cut 4 bases from V and 2 bases from J, with 15 bases between. CDR3 size: 14 residues. CDR3 region: CSVAAPQAPYEQYF. In DNA, the CDR3 is TGCAGCGTTGCCGCGCCTCAGGCCCCCTACGAGCAGTACTTC.

This clonotype was seen only a few times. The genes are TRBV6-2 or TRBV6-3 and TRBJ2-7; 11 positions agree with TRBD2. Trimming cost V 5 bases and J 0 bases; bases outside gene matches: 3. There are 15 residues in the CDR3. Germline V gene data show CDR1 as MNHEY and CDR2 as SVGEGT. The CDR3 DNA sequence: TGTGCCAGCAGTAGACTAGCGGGGAACTCCTACGAGCAGTACTTC. Its protein product is CASSRLAGNSYEQYF.

This clonotype was found many times. The rearrangement links TRBV28 to TRBJ2-3, with D maybe TRBD1 (6 bases). The V and J ends lost 6 bases and 2 bases respectively, with 15 bases between them. The CDR3 totals 15 residues. CDR1 is MDHEN, CDR2 SYDVKM, per germline. CDR3 bases: TGTGCCAGCAGCCACGGTGACAGGACCACAGATACGCAGTATTTT. Translation gives CASSHGDRTTDTQYF.

This clonotype appeared a few times. The chain joins TRBV19 to TRBJ1-1, with 7 bases identical to TRBD1. The CDR3 runs 15 residues. The germline V gene has CDR1 LNHDA and CDR2 SQIVND (reference sequence). J was trimmed by 5 bases and V by 4 bases; bases with no gene match: 10. Written as DNA, the CDR3 is TGTGCCAGTAGTACACCAGCCACGACAGGGACTGAAGCTTTCTTT. Translating gives CASSTPATTGTEAFF. Full variable domain (remainder filled in from reference TRBV19 and TRBJ1-1): DGGITQSPKYLFRKEGQNVTLSCEQNLNHDAMYWYRQDPGQGLRLIYYSQIVNDFQKGDIAEGYSVSREKKESFPLTVTSAQKNPTAFYLCASSTPATTGTEAFFGQGTRLTVV.

The rearrangement uses TRBV28 and TRBJ2-7; unclear D gene. CDR1 MDHEN and CDR2 SYDVKM come from the germline V gene. The V end lost 4 bases, the J end lost 2 bases, and 15 bases lay between the germline ends. The CDR3 contains 15 residues. CDR3 DNA: TGTGCCAGCAGTTCTCCGACAAGGACCACCTACGAGCAGTACTTC. Protein product: CASSSPTRTTYEQYF.